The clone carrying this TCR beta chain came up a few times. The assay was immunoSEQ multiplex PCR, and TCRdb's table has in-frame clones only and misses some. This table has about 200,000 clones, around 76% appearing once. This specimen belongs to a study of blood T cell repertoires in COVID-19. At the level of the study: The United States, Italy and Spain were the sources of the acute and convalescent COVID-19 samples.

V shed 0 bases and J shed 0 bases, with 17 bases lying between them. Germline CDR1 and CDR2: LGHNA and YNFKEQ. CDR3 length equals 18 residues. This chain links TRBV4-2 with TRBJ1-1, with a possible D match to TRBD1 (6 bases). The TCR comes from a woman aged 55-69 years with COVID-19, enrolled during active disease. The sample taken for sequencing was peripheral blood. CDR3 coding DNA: TGTGCCAGCAGCCAAGATGCCCTAGCAGGGGTTATGAACACTGAAGCTTTCTTT. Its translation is CASSQDALAGVMNTEAFF.